What follows is one T cell receptor (beta chain) and its context. From germline, CDR1 is DFQATT and CDR2 SNEGSKA (reference sequence). Germline trimming cut 5 bases from V and 2 bases from J; bases unmatched to any gene: 12. The CDR3 has 17 amino acids. This specimen belongs to a study of blood T cells in healthy people across ages. Using a J-beta primer mix together with a sample-barcoded 5' primer, a second PCR was run for roughly 7 to 12 cycles. Each TCR beta cDNA got a 12-nucleotide random molecular identifier. CDR3-containing paired-end reads numbered at least 2.5 million in each sample. TCRdb passed the 5' RACE reads through MiXCR, listing each CDR3 protein once. Found here are about 970,000 distinct CDR3 sequences, just over 50% of them singletons; the top ten hold roughly 23%.

This chain uses TRBV20-1 with TRBJ2-7; 13 bases agree with TRBD2. The sample taken for sequencing was blood. The receptor was derived from a woman aged 60-75 years in good health. The CDR3 spells CSAVTPGLAGSTYEQYF. The CDR3, as DNA: TGCAGTGCTGTAACCCCGGGACTAGCGGGAAGTACCTACGAGCAGTACTTC.